This T cell receptor (beta chain) was recorded in a study of T cell repertoires in cytomegalovirus infection. Whole-study findings and limits: Dominating the ex vivo response were TCR beta clonotypes that were CMV-specific and HLA-C-restricted.

This CDR3 is built from 15 residues. CDR1 and CDR2 from the germline V gene are SEHNR and FQNEAQ (reference sequence). Trimming left V 1 base short and J 1 base short, with 10 bases between. Via MiXCR, TCRdb re-called the reads, giving one row per CDR3 protein. The sample shows fewer than 350,000 distinct CDR3 sequences, more than 8% of them seen only once. In the case of this clonotype: Its target is unknown.

The receptor's source is a human donor in good health (CMV status not recorded). Some clones in this sample may be carry-over from other donors' samples. This chain uses TRBV7-9 with TRBJ1-1; D unresolved. The sample was PBMCs. The CDR3 DNA reads TGTGCCAGCAGCTTAGGAGCATTATCGAACACTGAAGCTTTCTTT. Its protein is CASSLGALSNTEAFF.